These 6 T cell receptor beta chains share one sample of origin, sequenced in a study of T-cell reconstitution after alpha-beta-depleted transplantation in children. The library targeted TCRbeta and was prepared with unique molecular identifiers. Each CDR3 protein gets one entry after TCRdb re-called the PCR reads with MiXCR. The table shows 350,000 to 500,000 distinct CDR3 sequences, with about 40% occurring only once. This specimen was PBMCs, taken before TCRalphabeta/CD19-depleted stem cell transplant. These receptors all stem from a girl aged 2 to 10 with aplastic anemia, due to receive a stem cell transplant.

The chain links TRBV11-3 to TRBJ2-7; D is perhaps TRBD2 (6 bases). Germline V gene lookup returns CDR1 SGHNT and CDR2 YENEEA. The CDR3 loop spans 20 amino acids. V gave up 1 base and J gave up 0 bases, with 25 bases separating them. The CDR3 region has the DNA TGTGCCAGCAGCTTAGTGGGAGGCTTCGGGCTGGCGGGTAGCTCCTACGAGCAGTACTTC. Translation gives CASSLVGGFGLAGSSYEQYF.

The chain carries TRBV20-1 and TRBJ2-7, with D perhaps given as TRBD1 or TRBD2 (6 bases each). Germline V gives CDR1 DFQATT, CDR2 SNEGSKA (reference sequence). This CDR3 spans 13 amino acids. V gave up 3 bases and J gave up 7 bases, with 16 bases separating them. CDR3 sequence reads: CSASDGGVREQYF. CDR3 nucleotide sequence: TGCAGTGCTAGTGACGGGGGCGTCCGGGAGCAGTACTTC.

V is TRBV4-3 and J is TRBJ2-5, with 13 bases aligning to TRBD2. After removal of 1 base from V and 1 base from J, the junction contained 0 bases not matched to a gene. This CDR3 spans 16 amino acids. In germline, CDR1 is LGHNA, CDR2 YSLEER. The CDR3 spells CASSQGLAGGQETQYF. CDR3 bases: TGCGCCAGCAGCCAAGGACTAGCGGGGGGCCAAGAGACCCAGTACTTC.

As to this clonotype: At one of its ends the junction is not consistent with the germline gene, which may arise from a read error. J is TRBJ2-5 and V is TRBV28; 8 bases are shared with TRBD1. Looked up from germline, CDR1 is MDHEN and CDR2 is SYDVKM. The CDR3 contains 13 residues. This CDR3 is CARSPGGWETQYF. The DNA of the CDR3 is TGTGCCCGCAGTCCAGGGGGCTGGGAGACCCAGTACTTC.

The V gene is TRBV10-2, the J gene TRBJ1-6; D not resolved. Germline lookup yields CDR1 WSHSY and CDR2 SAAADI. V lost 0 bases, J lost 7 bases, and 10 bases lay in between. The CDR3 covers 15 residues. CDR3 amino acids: CASSESGRRNSPLHF. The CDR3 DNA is TGCGCCAGCAGTGAGTCAGGGAGGAGGAATTCACCCCTCCACTTT.

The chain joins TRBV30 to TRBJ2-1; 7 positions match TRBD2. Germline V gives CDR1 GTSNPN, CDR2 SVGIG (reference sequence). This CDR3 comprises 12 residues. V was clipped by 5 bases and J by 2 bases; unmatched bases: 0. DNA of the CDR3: TGTGCCTGGGGGGGGGCCTACAATGAGCAGTTCTTC. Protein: CAWGGAYNEQFF.